This TCR beta chain was found in a study of human T cells and chemical hapten exposure. Study summary: Upper inner arm skin measuring approximately 2 cm by approximately 2 cm received 2% DPC for sensitization. All patients underwent weekly scalp dosing with diphenylcyclopropenone for the full roughly 25-week study.

Many counts were recorded for this clonotype. A single record per CDR3 protein comes from TCRdb applying MiXCR to the RACE reads. The table has approximately 340,000 distinct CDR3 sequences, about 7% seen once. Time point denoted: patch test 1, 2 weeks after DPC sensitization. The treatment denotes: therapeutic diphenylcyclopropenone sensitization with weekly scalp DPC. The drawing of blood occurred before each patch test was applied. The study enrolled 18 to 70-year-old alopecia patients suitable for DPC. The source was whole blood, collected in connection with sensitization to the hapten diphenylcyclopropenone (DPC). The clonotype originates from a woman under 30 with alopecia areata. Some clones in this sample may be carry-over from other donors' samples.

The CDR3 is CASSLWGGSSEAFF. CDR3 bases: TGTGCCAGCAGCCTCTGGGGGGGGAGCTCTGAAGCTTTCTTT. V and J are TRBV11-2 and TRBJ1-1; D is perhaps TRBD1 (5 bases). V was shortened by 5 bases and J by 6 bases, with 16 bases between the two germline ends. The CDR3 totals 14 residues. The germline gives CDR1 SGHAT, CDR2 FQNNGV.